The 8 T cell receptor beta chains below were found in one sample sequenced in a study of T cells in Graves' hyperthyroidism and ophthalmopathy. Amplification of TCR beta CDR3 regions was performed using RNA transcripts as template. When the TCR CDR3 underwent first-round RT-PCR, the HTBI primer set was used. TCRdb recomputed calls from the multiplex PCR reads with MiXCR, one row per CDR3 protein. This table holds about 600,000 distinct CDR3 sequences, 13% to 15% found once. The sample taken for sequencing was blood. Every receptor here comes from a woman younger than 35 with Graves' ophthalmopathy.

This sequence joins TRBV7-2 and TRBJ2-7; D uncertain. The CDR3 spans 16 residues. Trimming stripped 2 bases from V and 0 bases from J, with 14 bases between. Germline CDR1 reads SGHTA; CDR2 reads FQGNSA. CDR3 residues: CASSLTRTLSSYEQYF. CDR3 bases: TGTGCCAGCAGCTTAACACGGACCCTCAGCTCCTACGAGCAGTACTTC.

This clonotype showed up many times. This chain uses TRBV27 with TRBJ2-5; 10 bases map to TRBD2. This CDR3 has 15 residues. Losses at the gene ends were 2 bases for V and 5 bases for J; bases not matched to a gene: 5. Germline CDR1 reads MNHEY; CDR2 reads SMNVEV (reference sequence). This CDR3 reads CASSLVAGGVETQYF. For the CDR3, the DNA is TGTGCCAGCAGTTTAGTAGCGGGAGGTGTTGAGACCCAGTACTTC.

This clonotype has just a few counts. The J gene is TRBJ2-7, the V gene TRBV25-1; a possible D gene is TRBD2 (6 bases). CDR1 and CDR2 from the germline V gene are MGHDK and SYGVNS. The CDR3 is 15 amino acids. The V and J ends lost 3 bases and 2 bases respectively, with 14 bases between them. CDR3 sequence: CASSDRSRLAYEQYF. The CDR3 nucleotides are TGTGCCAGCAGTGACCGTTCTCGACTAGCCTACGAGCAGTACTTC.

This clonotype has only a few counts. The chain carries TRBV6-1 and TRBJ1-2; 9 bases are shared with TRBD1. The CDR3 loop spans 13 amino acids. Per the germline V gene, CDR1 is MNHNS and CDR2 is SASEGT. Germline trimming cut 4 bases from V and 8 bases from J; bases unmatched to any gene: 5. As DNA, the CDR3 is TGTGCCAGCAGTGCCGGGACAGGGAACGGCTACACCTTC. Its protein is CASSAGTGNGYTF.

Concerning this clonotype itself: A read error may be the cause here, since a much bigger clone is one base away. The V gene is TRBV30, the J gene TRBJ2-1, with TRBD2 as a possible D gene (6 bases). The germline V gene encodes CDR1 GTSNPN and CDR2 SVGIG (reference sequence). V shed 3 bases and J shed 8 bases, with 14 bases lying between them. The CDR3 totals 13 residues. This chain's CDR3 is CAWRLGRDHEQFF. CDR3 DNA sequence: TGTGCCTGGAGGCTCGGGAGAGATCATGAGCAGTTCTTC.

Only a few counts were recorded for this clonotype. This rearrangement joins TRBV4-3 to TRBJ1-2, with a possible D match to TRBD1 (6 bases). CDR1 and CDR2 from the germline V gene are LGHNA and YSLEER. V gave up 0 bases and J gave up 3 bases, with 14 bases separating them. There are 16 residues in the CDR3. The CDR3 sequence is CASSQDRKGGHYGYTF. The DNA of the CDR3 is TGCGCCAGCAGCCAAGATAGGAAAGGGGGACACTATGGCTACACCTTC.

This clonotype was picked up a small number of times. The CDR3 loop reads CASSAGAGAEGDEQYF. The CDR3, as DNA: TGTGCCAGCAGCGCGGGGGCCGGGGCCGAAGGAGACGAGCAGTACTTC. The chain links TRBV9 to TRBJ2-7; D assignment may be TRBD1 or TRBD2 (6 bases each). CDR1 SGDLS and CDR2 YYNGEE come from the germline V gene. The CDR3 is 16 residues long. V was shortened by 3 bases and J by 5 bases, with 21 bases between the two germline ends. The variable domain in full, completed from reference TRBV9 and TRBJ2-7, reads DSGVTQTPKHLITATGQRVTLRCSPRSGDLSVYWYQQSLDQGLQFLIQYYNGEERAKGNILERFSAQQFPDLHSELNLSSLELGDSALYFCASSAGAGAEGDEQYFGPGTRLTVT.

The chain combines TRBV11-3 with TRBJ2-1, with 16 bases aligning to TRBD2. The J segment lost 5 bases and the V segment lost 5 bases, leaving 9 bases of the junction unmatched. This CDR3 has 18 amino acids. CDR1 and CDR2 (germline): SGHNT, YENEEA. Here the CDR3 DNA reads TGTGCCAGCAGCCTCGGGACTAGCGGGAGGGCCGGTGACAATGAGCAGTTCTTC. The encoded protein is CASSLGTSGRAGDNEQFF. Complete variable domain (other parts from reference TRBV11-3 and TRBJ2-1): EAGVVQSPRYKIIEKKQPVAFWCNPISGHNTLYWYLQNLGQGPELLIRYENEEAVDDSQLPKDRFSAERLKGVDSTLKIQPAELGDSAVYLCASSLGTSGRAGDNEQFFGPGTRLTVL.